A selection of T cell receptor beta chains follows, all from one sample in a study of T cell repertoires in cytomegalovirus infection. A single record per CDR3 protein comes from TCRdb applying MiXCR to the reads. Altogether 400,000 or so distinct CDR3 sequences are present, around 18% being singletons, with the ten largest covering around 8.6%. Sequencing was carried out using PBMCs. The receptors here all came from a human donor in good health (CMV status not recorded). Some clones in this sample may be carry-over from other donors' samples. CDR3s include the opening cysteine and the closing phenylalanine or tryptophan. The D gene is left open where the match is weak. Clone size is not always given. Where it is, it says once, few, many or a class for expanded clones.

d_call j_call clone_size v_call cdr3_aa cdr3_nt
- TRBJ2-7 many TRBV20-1 CSAEAGNTHKLLKYEQYF TGCAGTGCTGAGGCCGGGAACACCCACAAATTGTTAAAGTACGAGCAGTACTTC
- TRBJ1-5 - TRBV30 CAWSPNNQPQHF TGTGCCTGGAGCCCCAACAATCAGCCCCAGCATTTT
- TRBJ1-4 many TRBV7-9 CASSLDSRGYDEKLFF TGTGCCAGCAGCTTAGACAGCCGCGGATATGATGAAAAACTGTTTTTT
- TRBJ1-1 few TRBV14 CASSQVRGWTEAFF TGTGCCAGCAGCCAAGTCAGGGGATGGACTGAAGCTTTCTTT
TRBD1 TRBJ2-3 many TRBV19 CATRGTGDTDTQYF TGTGCCACGAGGGGGACAGGGGACACAGATACGCAGTATTTT
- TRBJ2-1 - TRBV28 CASSPRREESYNEQFF TGTGCCAGCAGCCCGAGGAGGGAGGAGTCCTACAATGAGCAGTTCTTC
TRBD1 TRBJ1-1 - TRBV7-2 CASRVGGGTAKAFF TGTGCCAGCAGGGTAGGGGGTGGGACAGCGAAAGCTTTCTTT
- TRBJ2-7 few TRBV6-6 CASSYSTRDKNYEQYF TGTGCCAGCAGTTACTCGACCCGGGACAAGAACTACGAGCAGTACTTC
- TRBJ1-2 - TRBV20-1 CSAGGRLAGYTF TGCAGTGCTGGTGGGAGGCTGGCTGGCTACACCTTC
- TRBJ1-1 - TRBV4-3 CASSQDTGLEAFF TGCGCCAGCAGCCAAGATACCGGACTTGAAGCTTTCTTT
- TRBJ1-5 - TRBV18 CASSPEGGRAQPQHF TGTGCCAGCTCACCAGAGGGAGGCAGGGCCCAGCCCCAGCATTTT
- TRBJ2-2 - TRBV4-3 CASSQEPGSSGELFF TGCGCCAGCAGCCAAGAACCTGGGAGCTCGGGGGAGCTGTTTTTT
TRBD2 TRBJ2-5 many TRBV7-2 CASSRTSGGAAQYF TGTGCCAGCAGCCGGACTAGCGGGGGCGCAGCCCAGTACTTC
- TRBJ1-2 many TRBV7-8 CASSLGYAGTNYGYTF TGTGCCAGCAGCTTAGGGTACGCGGGAACTAACTATGGCTACACCTTC
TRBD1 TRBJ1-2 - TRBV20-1 CSAPQKTGSDGYTF TGCAGTGCCCCGCAAAAGACAGGGTCGGATGGCTACACCTTC
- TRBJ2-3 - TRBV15 CATSRGELTQYF TGTGCCACCAGCCGTGGGGAGCTGACGCAGTATTTT
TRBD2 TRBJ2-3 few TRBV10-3 CAISETGGYTDTQYF TGTGCCATCAGTGAGACGGGAGGGTACACAGATACGCAGTATTTT
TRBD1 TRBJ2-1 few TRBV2 CASSRQGSSYNEQFF TGTGCCAGCAGTAGACAGGGGAGCTCCTACAATGAGCAGTTCTTC
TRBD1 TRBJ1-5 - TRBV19 CASEDSQGSYSNQPQHF TGTGCCAGTGAGGACTCACAGGGGTCCTATAGCAATCAGCCCCAGCATTTT
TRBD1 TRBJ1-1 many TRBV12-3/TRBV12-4 CASSWDREDTEAFF TGTGCCAGCAGCTGGGACAGGGAGGACACTGAAGCTTTCTTT